A single sample is the source of the 13 T cell receptor beta chains below, sequenced in a study of blood T cell repertoires in COVID-19. TCRdb keeps only in-frame clones here, not all; method: immunoSEQ multiplex PCR. The sample carries 120,000 or so clones, around 77% recorded once. Sequencing was carried out using peripheral blood. These receptors came from a man aged 60 to 75 with active or convalescent COVID-19.

The chain uses TRBV19 and TRBJ1-4, with no clear D. V lost 5 bases and J 5 bases, leaving 9 bases between the germline ends. Germline V gene lookup returns CDR1 LNHDA and CDR2 SQIVND (reference sequence). This CDR3 has 13 residues. The CDR3 DNA is TGTGCCAGTAGTCGAGACACAAATGAAAAACTGTTTTTT. Its translation: CASSRDTNEKLFF. Full variable domain (rest looked up from reference TRBV19 and TRBJ1-4): DGGITQSPKYLFRKEGQNVTLSCEQNLNHDAMYWYRQDPGQGLRLIYYSQIVNDFQKGDIAEGYSVSREKKESFPLTVTSAQKNPTAFYLCASSRDTNEKLFFGSGTQLSVL.

This clone was seen only once. The chain couples TRBV5-5 to TRBJ1-5; 8 bases match TRBD1. The CDR3 is 16 residues long. The ends lost 3 bases at V and 4 bases at J; junction bases unmatched: 9. The V gene's germline CDR1 is SGHKS and CDR2 YYEKEE (reference sequence). The CDR3, as DNA: TGTGCCAGCAGCTCTTGGGGGACAGGACCAAATCAGCCCCAGCATTTT. Its protein is CASSSWGTGPNQPQHF.

V and J are TRBV24-1 and TRBJ2-5; D is possibly TRBD1 (6 bases). V lost 7 bases to trimming and J lost 3 bases, with 11 bases between them. Germline CDR1 and CDR2: KGHDR and SFDVKD. CDR3 size: 13 residues. The CDR3 reads CATRQGWKETQYF. CDR3 bases: TGTGCCACCAGACAGGGATGGAAAGAGACCCAGTACTTC.

The chain couples TRBV14 to TRBJ2-4, with TRBD1 identical over 7 bases. The V and J ends lost 4 bases and 7 bases, in that order; junction bases with no gene match: 4. Germline lookup yields CDR1 SGHDN and CDR2 FVKESK. CDR3 length: 13 residues. The chain's CDR3 is CASSRQGTNIQYF. The CDR3 DNA follows: TGTGCCAGCAGCCGACAGGGAACGAACATTCAGTACTTC.

The rearrangement uses TRBV4-2 and TRBJ1-2, with D perhaps TRBD1 (6 bases). Germline loops: CDR1 LGHNA, CDR2 YNFKEQ. V shed 0 bases and J shed 8 bases, with 16 bases lying between them. This CDR3 contains 15 residues. DNA for the CDR3: TGTGCCAGCAGCCAAGATATACAGGGAATTGGGGGCTACACCTTC. It specifies CASSQDIQGIGGYTF.

This chain connects TRBV14 to TRBJ2-1; tentatively, D is TRBD2 (6 bases). Deletions cut 4 bases from V and 1 base from J, with 8 bases between. Germline V gives CDR1 SGHDN, CDR2 FVKESK. The CDR3 spans 14 residues. This CDR3 is CASSPGGSYNEQFF. Here the CDR3 DNA reads TGTGCCAGCAGCCCCGGAGGGTCCTACAATGAGCAGTTCTTC.

The chain joins TRBV3-1 (or the pseudogene TRBV3-2) to TRBJ2-5, with 11 bases that match TRBD2. The CDR3 is 17 residues long. Trimming cost V 1 base and J 9 bases; bases outside gene matches: 13. Germline values: CDR1 LGHDT, CDR2 YNNKEL (reference sequence). CDR3 protein: CASSQASSGRVQWPQYF. The CDR3 nucleotides read TGTGCCAGCAGCCAAGCGAGTAGCGGGAGGGTGCAATGGCCCCAGTACTTC.

The rearrangement joins TRBV18 to TRBJ2-1; 12 bases line up with TRBD2. The CDR3 spans 15 residues. Germline CDR1 and CDR2: KGHSH and LQKENI. V was clipped by 6 bases and J by 10 bases; unmatched bases: 10. Here the CDR3 reads CASSARLAGEGEQFF. The CDR3 nucleotides read TGTGCCAGCTCCGCAAGACTAGCGGGAGAAGGGGAGCAGTTCTTC.

J is TRBJ2-2 and V is TRBV12-3 or TRBV12-4; D not resolved. Trimming took off 9 bases at V and 7 bases at J, with 12 bases between the two ends. The length of the CDR3 is 12 residues. In nucleotides, the CDR3 is TGTGCCAGTCTAAAGTTACTCGGGGAGCTGTTTTTT. Translation gives CASLKLLGELFF.

This clone was seen a few times. The V and J genes are TRBV12-5 and TRBJ2-1; D is unresolved. The V end was cut by 8 bases, the J end by 8 bases, with 13 bases between. Germline CDR1 is LGHNT and CDR2 is FRNRAP. CDR3 length: 12 residues. The CDR3 DNA reads as TGTGCTAGTAGCTACAGTATCGATGAGCAGTTCTTC. The encoded protein is CASSYSIDEQFF. Full variable domain (rest looked up from reference TRBV12-5 and TRBJ2-1): DARVTQTPRHKVTEMGQEVTMRCQPILGHNTVFWYRQTMMQGLELLAYFRNRAPLDDSGMPKDRFSAEMPDATLATLKIQPSEPRDSAVYFCASSYSIDEQFFGPGTRLTVL.

This clone was seen only a few times. The V gene is TRBV6-2 or TRBV6-3, the J gene TRBJ1-2; 9 nucleotides line up with TRBD1. The CDR3 contains 13 residues. V lost 4 bases to trimming and J lost 5 bases; unmatched junction nucleotides: 2. From germline, CDR1 is MNHEY and CDR2 SVGEGT. Here the CDR3 reads CASSFGQGYGYTF. In DNA, the CDR3 is TGTGCCAGCAGTTTCGGACAGGGGTATGGCTACACCTTC.

This chain joins TRBV7-9 and TRBJ2-7, with 8 bases that match TRBD1. Germline V gene data show CDR1 as SEHNR and CDR2 as FQNEAQ (reference sequence). The CDR3 is 13 residues long. With 5 bases clipped from V and 9 bases from J, the junction kept 9 bases outside the gene matches. As DNA, the CDR3 is TGTGCCAGCAGCGAACAGGGGGGAGTGGGGCAGTACTTC. As protein: CASSEQGGVGQYF.

The V gene is TRBV25-1, the J gene TRBJ2-2; 8 bases line up with TRBD2. The length of the CDR3 is 16 residues. Germline CDR1 MGHDK, CDR2 SYGVNS. After removal of 8 bases from V and 2 bases from J, the junction contained 10 bases not matched to a gene. For the CDR3, the DNA is TGTGCCAGCCCGCCGTCCGGGACTAGTAACACCGGGGAGCTGTTTTTT. It encodes CASPPSGTSNTGELFF.